This T cell receptor beta chain originates from a study of shared T cell receptors in the human thymus. Trimming cost V 3 bases and J 2 bases, with 11 bases left between them. Germline CDR1 reads LNHDA; CDR2 reads SQIVND (reference sequence). The CDR3 has 15 residues. Profiling relied on immunoSEQ multiplex PCR, and the TCRdb table lists in-frame clones only, not all of them. The repertoire holds approximately 68,000 clones, with about 95% as singletons. The clonotype originates from a human donor. The rearrangement uses TRBV19 and TRBJ1-5; the D is unclear. Sequencing was performed on thymocytes. The CDR3 reads CASSILVCRNQPQHF. The CDR3 DNA reads as TGTGCCAGTAGTATTTTGGTGTGTCGCAATCAGCCCCAGCATTTT.